Following are 27 T cell receptor beta chains from one sample sequenced in a study of blood T cells in healthy people across ages. Primers used in a second PCR of about 7 to 12 cycles were a sample-barcoded 5' primer and a J-beta primer mix. Each CDR3 protein is one row after TCRdb ran MiXCR on the 5' RACE reads. The sample shows 890,000 or so distinct CDR3 sequences, about 62% of them seen only once. Sequenced material: blood. The receptors originated from a man aged 25-45 years in good health.

Only a few counts were recorded for this clonotype. The chain carries TRBV12-3 or TRBV12-4 and TRBJ2-7; the D gene is possibly TRBD2 (5 bases). The germline V and J ends were trimmed by 5 bases and 0 bases, with 11 bases remaining between them. This CDR3 comprises 14 residues. The CDR3 loop is CASSPSGISYEQYF. CDR3 DNA: TGTGCCAGCAGTCCAAGCGGAATCTCCTACGAGCAGTACTTC.

This clonotype has more than one count but fewer than ten. The chain combines TRBV6-5 with TRBJ1-2; 7 bases are shared with TRBD1. Germline assignment: CDR1 MNHEY and CDR2 SVGAGI. V was pared by 6 bases and J by 6 bases, with 10 bases of the junction left unmatched. CDR3 length: 14 amino acids. DNA for the CDR3: TGTGCCAGCAGGGGGACAGACACAAGCCATGGCTACACCTTC. The encoded protein is CASRGTDTSHGYTF.

The genes are TRBV3-1 and TRBJ2-1; TRBD1 matches at 7 bases. The CDR3 loop spans 17 amino acids. V dropped 0 bases and J dropped 3; count of bases not matched to a gene: 8. Germline CDR1 and CDR2: LGHDT and YNNKEL (reference sequence). Written as DNA, the CDR3 is TGTGCCAGCAGCCAAGATAACAGACAGGGTAGCTACAATGAGCAGTTCTTC. Amino acid sequence: CASSQDNRQGSYNEQFF.

The chain joins TRBV12-3 or TRBV12-4 to TRBJ2-3; D is possibly TRBD2 (5 bases). V was pared by 3 bases and J by 0 bases, with 7 bases between. The CDR3 totals 14 residues. The CDR3: CASSLRTSTDTQYF. In DNA form, the CDR3 reads TGTGCCAGCAGTTTGCGGACTAGCACAGATACGCAGTATTTT.

The V call is TRBV20-1, the J call TRBJ2-7; D perhaps matches TRBD2 (7 bases). The CDR3 loop spans 15 amino acids. Per the germline V gene, CDR1 is DFQATT and CDR2 is SNEGSKA (reference sequence). Between the trimmed V and J ends, which lost 3 bases and 2 bases, there was a span of 17 bases. CDR3 loop: CSARSWGGPTYEQYF. CDR3 sequence (DNA): TGCAGTGCTAGGTCCTGGGGGGGGCCCACCTACGAGCAGTACTTC.

The rearrangement links TRBV5-1 to TRBJ2-1; D remains unclear. The CDR3 length is 15 residues. Germline CDR1 SGHRS, CDR2 YFSETQ. V lost 1 base and J lost 9, with 17 bases in between. The CDR3 coding sequence is TGCGCCAGCAGCTTGTCCCAGCTAGGGCAATCTGAGCAGTTCTTC. Encoded protein: CASSLSQLGQSEQFF.

The chain carries TRBV7-3 and TRBJ2-3; D call uncertain. The germline V gene has CDR1 SGHTA and CDR2 FQGTGA. CDR3 length equals 13 residues. Trimming took 2 bases from V and 7 from J, leaving 10 bases between them. The CDR3 loop is CASSLSATNTQYF. Here the CDR3 DNA reads TGTGCCAGCAGCTTATCAGCGACGAATACGCAGTATTTT.

This clonotype was recorded at least ten times. J is TRBJ2-4 and V is TRBV29-1; a weak D match, TRBD1 (5 bases). Germline CDR1 reads SQVTM; CDR2 reads ANQGSEA. The V gene lost 2 bases and the J gene lost 7 bases, with 9 bases spanning the gap. The CDR3 length is 12 residues. The CDR3 sequence is CSVEPGPNIQYF. The CDR3 nucleotides read TGCAGCGTTGAACCAGGGCCCAACATTCAGTACTTC.

The chain recombines TRBV6-2 or TRBV6-3 with TRBJ2-1; 7 bases map to TRBD1. Germline CDR1 and CDR2: MNHEY and SVGEGT. The ends lost 6 bases at V and 5 bases at J; junction bases unmatched: 13. This CDR3 contains 16 residues. CDR3: CASSRPTGQPNNEQFF. The CDR3 bases are TGTGCCAGCAGCCGACCGACGGGACAGCCGAACAATGAGCAGTTCTTC.

The chain recombines TRBV6-2 or TRBV6-3 with TRBJ1-4; no firm D call. The CDR3 spans 15 residues. Between the trimmed V and J ends, which lost 8 bases and 5 bases, there was a span of 18 bases. Germline CDR1 MNHEY, CDR2 SVGEGT. CDR3 sequence: CASGPIGMGNEKLFF. The CDR3 bases are TGTGCCAGCGGCCCGATCGGGATGGGGAATGAAAAACTGTTTTTT.

The CDR3 protein is CSAPGQGARDYGYTF. The CDR3 DNA sequence: TGCAGTGCCCCCGGACAGGGGGCGAGGGACTATGGCTACACCTTC. The chain carries TRBV20-1 and TRBJ1-2; TRBD1 matches at 11 bases. Germline CDR1 reads DFQATT; CDR2 reads SNEGSKA (reference sequence). This CDR3 has 15 residues. With 6 bases clipped from V and 3 bases from J, the junction kept 9 bases outside the gene matches.

The rearrangement joins TRBV6-1 to TRBJ2-5, with D unresolved. Germline CDR1 MNHNS, CDR2 SASEGT. V was trimmed by 2 bases and J by 9 bases, leaving 13 bases between them. This CDR3 region has 13 residues. The CDR3 DNA follows: TGTGCCAGCAGTGAATCGACTGGTAGGGCCCAGTACTTC. Translated: CASSESTGRAQYF.

The rearrangement uses TRBV4-3 and TRBJ2-1; D gene ambiguous. V dropped 0 bases and J dropped 9 bases, with 18 bases sitting between them. The CDR3 is 16 amino acids. Germline V lookup: CDR1 LGHNA, CDR2 YSLEER. CDR3 sequence reads: CASSQDPNLGVSEQFF. The DNA of the CDR3 is TGCGCCAGCAGCCAAGACCCCAATCTAGGTGTATCTGAGCAGTTCTTC.

This clonotype has more than one count but fewer than ten. The chain has TRBV27 and TRBJ2-1, with D possibly matching TRBD2 (5 bases). Germline CDR1 reads MNHEY; CDR2 reads SMNVEV (reference sequence). This CDR3 is 16 amino acids long. V lost 5 bases to trimming and J lost 2 bases, with 16 bases between them. The CDR3 DNA follows: TGTGCCAGCAGTCCTTCGGGGATAATGACCTACAATGAGCAGTTCTTC. Residues: CASSPSGIMTYNEQFF.

The chain uses TRBV12-3 or TRBV12-4 and TRBJ2-5; no firm D call. TRBJ2-7 explains the end of the DNA better; the J call may be wrong. This CDR3 spans 13 amino acids. This chain's CDR3 is CASSFAPGGEQYF. Written as DNA, the CDR3 is TGTGCCAGCAGTTTTGCCCCTGGCGGCGAGCAGTACTTC.

This clonotype was seen a single time. The V and J genes are TRBV20-1 and TRBJ2-3, with 9 bases aligning to TRBD2. CDR3 length: 17 amino acids. V lost 5 bases, J lost 2 bases, and 14 bases stayed unmatched. Germline CDR1 and CDR2: DFQATT and SNEGSKA (reference sequence). The CDR3 sequence: CSAVTRFLAGFTDTQYF. The CDR3 region has the DNA TGCAGTGCTGTTACTCGGTTTCTAGCGGGGTTCACAGATACGCAGTATTTT.

The chain is built from TRBV7-3 and TRBJ2-7, with 10 bases fitting TRBD1. The CDR3 contains 16 residues. In germline, CDR1 is SGHTA, CDR2 FQGTGA. The trim removed 2 bases at V and 2 bases at J, leaving 6 bases unmatched. The DNA for the CDR3 is TGTGCCAGCAGCTTAGACTCCGGGACAGGGGCCTACGAGCAGTACTTC. Its translation: CASSLDSGTGAYEQYF.

This CDR3 is CASSLVSGGNDEQYF. The CDR3 DNA follows: TGTGCCAGCAGCTTAGTTAGCGGGGGTAACGACGAGCAGTACTTC. The rearrangement joins TRBV13 to TRBJ2-7; the match to TRBD2 covers 9 bases. This CDR3 is 15 amino acids long. Germline-derived CDR1 and CDR2 are PRHDT and FYEKMQ (reference sequence). V lost 1 base, J lost 5 bases, and 6 bases stayed unmatched.

This clonotype was detected only once. The chain has TRBV6-2 or TRBV6-3 and TRBJ2-1; TRBD2 aligns across 14 bases. The germline V gene encodes CDR1 MNHEY and CDR2 SVGEGT. This CDR3 is 15 amino acids long. Trimming removed 11 bases from V and 9 bases from J; junction bases left unmatched: 12. CDR3 in DNA: TGTGCCGGGTCCTTGGGACTAGCGGGAGTGAGTGAGCAGTTCTTC. As protein: CAGSLGLAGVSEQFF.

This clonotype turned up a few times. The chain carries TRBV27 and TRBJ2-7; D not certain. CDR3 length: 13 amino acids. The germline CDR1 and CDR2 sequences are MNHEY and SMNVEV (reference sequence). V was clipped by 2 bases and J by 5 bases, with 10 bases between them. This CDR3 is CASSLQALNEQYF. Here the CDR3 DNA reads TGTGCCAGCAGTTTACAGGCCCTGAACGAGCAGTACTTC.

The chain joins TRBV20-1 to TRBJ2-1; 7 nucleotides agree with TRBD1. CDR3 length: 16 amino acids. In germline, CDR1 is DFQATT, CDR2 SNEGSKA (reference sequence). Unmatched junction bases numbered 14, after V lost 6 bases and J lost 3 bases. CDR3 region: CSAINQKGAFYNEQFF. CDR3 bases: TGCAGTGCCATAAATCAAAAGGGGGCCTTCTACAATGAGCAGTTCTTC.

The chain combines TRBV7-2 with TRBJ2-7; 10 nucleotides match TRBD2. V lost 5 bases, J lost 2 bases, and 15 bases stayed unmatched. This CDR3 has 18 residues. Germline lookup yields CDR1 SGHTA and CDR2 FQGNSA. The CDR3 is CASSRNRRTAGGTYEQYF. The CDR3 nucleotides read TGTGCCAGCAGCCGAAATCGACGTACAGCGGGGGGGACCTACGAGCAGTACTTC.

This rearrangement joins TRBV28 to TRBJ2-7; 8 nucleotides agree with TRBD1. In germline, CDR1 is MDHEN, CDR2 SYDVKM. The CDR3 runs 16 residues. With 0 bases clipped from V and 5 bases from J, the junction kept 9 bases outside the gene matches. DNA for the CDR3: TGTGCCAGCAGTTTATGGGGGGGACAGGTATCTCACGAGCAGTACTTC. Protein product: CASSLWGGQVSHEQYF.

As DNA, the CDR3 is TGTGCCAGCAGCCAGACTCAGGGGGCCGGGGAGCTGTTTTTT. Translation: CASSQTQGAGELFF. J is TRBJ2-2 and V is TRBV7-2, with TRBD1 identical over 7 bases. The germline gives CDR1 SGHTA, CDR2 FQGNSA. V was pared by 5 bases and J by 6 bases, with 6 bases of the junction left unmatched. This CDR3 spans 14 amino acids.

The chain uses TRBV20-1 and TRBJ2-2; D possibly corresponds to TRBD2 (7 bases). V was clipped by 5 bases and J by 7 bases, with 17 bases between them. The CDR3 loop spans 14 amino acids. Germline lookup yields CDR1 DFQATT and CDR2 SNEGSKA (reference sequence). This CDR3 is CSARQGGGNGELFF. Written as DNA, the CDR3 is TGCAGTGCTCGGCAGGGAGGGGGGAACGGGGAGCTGTTTTTT.

The V and J genes are TRBV4-2 and TRBJ1-4, with 8 bases fitting TRBD1. V lost 4 bases and J lost 8; bases outside the gene matches: 12. CDR1 is LGHNA and CDR2 is YNFKEQ in the germline V gene. The CDR3 loop spans 16 amino acids. The DNA for the CDR3 is TGTGCCAGCAGCCCCCAGGAGCGGACAGGGTGGGAAAAACTGTTTTTT. Encoded protein: CASSPQERTGWEKLFF.

The V and J genes are TRBV7-2 and TRBJ2-4; D is possibly TRBD2 (5 bases). The closer fit of TRBJ2-7 to the DNA end suggests the J call may be wrong. The V gene's germline CDR1 is SGHTA and CDR2 FQGNSA. The CDR3 covers 15 residues. The DNA of the CDR3 is TGTGCCAGCAGCCGGAGCGGAGCCGGGATCTACGAGCAGTACTTC. Protein product: CASSRSGAGIYEQYF.